Reported below is one T cell receptor beta chain. What it binds is unknown. Produced via immunoSEQ multiplex PCR; TCRdb's table is partial and in-frame only. This table holds about 110,000 clones, around 94% found once. The data were obtained in a study of T cell responses to AZD1222 COVID-19 vaccine. General study points: Baseline testing showed seropositivity in only a handful of AZD1222 recipients. Targets within unmutated variant regions were reportedly found for nearly half of spike-specific TCRs. Among the donors, most were white British and more were female, and clonal diversity was possibly underestimated.

This CDR3 comprises 13 residues. Germline-derived CDR1 and CDR2 are LNHDA and SQIVND (reference sequence). V was clipped by 1 base and J by 5 bases, with 8 bases between them. V usage is TRBV19 and J usage is TRBJ1-1, with D possibly being TRBD1 (5 bases). The sample was peripheral blood, taken on day 0 of AZD1222 vaccination. This TCR derives from an adult in good health. In DNA, the CDR3 is TGTGCCAGTAGTATAGTGGGGCAGACTGAAGCTTTCTTT. This gives the protein CASSIVGQTEAFF.